These 28 T cell receptor beta chains were sequenced from one sample in a study of T cell repertoires in cytomegalovirus infection. TCRdb recomputed calls from the reads with MiXCR, one row per CDR3 protein. The data show roughly 730,000 distinct CDR3 sequences, around a third seen once. No antigens are known for them. Sequenced here: cultured PBMCs, sampled from culture after CMV antigen stimulation. These receptors all come from a human donor in good health (CMV status not recorded). Some clones in this sample may be carry-over from other donors' samples.

This chain links TRBV6-2 or TRBV6-3 with TRBJ1-4; possibly TRBD1 for D (6 bases). The CDR3 has 14 amino acids. The V end was cut by 8 bases, the J end by 8 bases, with 18 bases between. CDR1 is MNHEY and CDR2 is SVGEGT in the germline V gene. The CDR3 nucleotides read TGTGCCAGCCGAGGACAGACGTCTCGGGAAAAACTGTTTTTT. The encoded protein is CASRGQTSREKLFF.

The rearrangement joins TRBV3-1 to TRBJ2-6; D gene uncertain. The V and J ends lost 0 bases and 0 bases respectively, with 15 bases between them. This CDR3 contains 19 residues. Germline V gene data show CDR1 as LGHDT and CDR2 as YNNKEL (reference sequence). CDR3 DNA sequence: TGTGCCAGCAGCCAAGATCATGAACGGAGCCACTCTGGGGCCAACGTCCTGACTTTC. This gives the protein CASSQDHERSHSGANVLTF.

This CDR3 reads CASSLGALILYNEQFF. CDR3 DNA sequence: TGTGCCAGCAGCTTAGGTGCACTTATCCTATACAATGAGCAGTTCTTC. The chain links TRBV7-6 to TRBJ2-1; D is unresolved. Germline V gene data show CDR1 as SGHVS and CDR2 as FNYEAQ. V lost 1 base and J 4 bases, leaving 14 bases between the germline ends. CDR3 length: 16 amino acids.

This clonotype was observed a handful of times. This chain uses TRBV18 with TRBJ1-4; no clear D. The germline gives CDR1 KGHSH, CDR2 LQKENI. Trimming removed 5 bases at V and 0 bases at J, with 13 bases between. The CDR3 covers 16 residues. CDR3 sequence (DNA): TGTGCCAGCTCATCCGCCCGGGCCGCAACTAATGAAAAACTGTTTTTT. Its translation is CASSSARAATNEKLFF. Looking up the rest from reference TRBV18 and TRBJ1-4 gives the full variable domain: NAGVMQNPRHLVRRRGQEARLRCSPMKGHSHVYWYRQLPEEGLKFMVYLQKENIIDESGMPKERFSAEFPKEGPSILRIQQVVRGDSAAYFCASSSARAATNEKLFFGSGTQLSVL.

This clonotype has a count of ten or more. This sequence joins TRBV6-1 and TRBJ1-5; D uncertain. Germline CDR1 and CDR2: MNHNS and SASEGT. The CDR3 sequence is 16 residues long. V shed 4 bases and J shed 1 base, with 14 bases lying between them. CDR3 DNA: TGTGCCAGCAGTGGAATTTATACCAGAAGCAATCAGCCCCAGCATTTT. Protein product: CASSGIYTRSNQPQHF.

This rearrangement joins TRBV27 to TRBJ2-7; 8 bases match TRBD1. With 6 bases clipped from V and 2 bases from J, the junction kept 6 bases outside the gene matches. This CDR3 has 14 amino acids. Germline V lookup: CDR1 MNHEY, CDR2 SMNVEV (reference sequence). In DNA, the CDR3 is TGTGCCAGCAGCAGGACAGGGATGGCCTACGAGCAGTACTTC. Amino acid sequence: CASSRTGMAYEQYF.

The chain uses TRBV6-2 or TRBV6-3 and TRBJ2-7; D remains ambiguous. Germline V CDR1 and CDR2: MNHEY, SVGEGT. Trimming removed 5 bases from V and 2 bases from J, with 13 bases in between. This CDR3 contains 14 residues. Written as DNA, the CDR3 is TGTGCCAGCAGTGAAGGGTCAGTTCCCTACGAGCAGTACTTC. Encoded protein: CASSEGSVPYEQYF.

There are a few counts of this clonotype. The rearrangement links TRBV12-3 or TRBV12-4 to TRBJ2-1; 7 nucleotides line up with TRBD1. J gave up 0 bases and V 6 bases, and 8 bases lay outside the gene matches. The CDR3 is made up of 16 amino acids. The CDR3 coding sequence is TGTGCCAGCAGCTCTGGGACAGTGCGCTCCTACAATGAGCAGTTCTTC. Encoded protein: CASSSGTVRSYNEQFF.

This chain connects TRBV15 to TRBJ1-5; no clear D gene. The CDR3 is made up of 12 amino acids. Germline-derived CDR1 and CDR2 are LNHNV and YYDKDF (reference sequence). Deletions cut 4 bases from V and 4 bases from J, with 5 bases between. CDR3 sequence (DNA): TGTGCCACCAGCACAAGAAATCAGCCCCAGCATTTT. It is translated as CATSTRNQPQHF. The full variable domain, completed using reference TRBV15 and TRBJ1-5, is DAMVIQNPRYQVTQFGKPVTLSCSQTLNHNVMYWYQQKSSQAPKLLFHYYDKDFNNEADTPDNFQSRRPNTSFCFLDIRSPGLGDTAMYLCATSTRNQPQHFGDGTRLSIL.

The chain employs TRBV24-1 and TRBJ2-3; D unclear. The CDR3 consists of 13 residues. Germline CDR1 KGHDR, CDR2 SFDVKD. The V end lost 5 bases, the J end lost 2 bases, and 7 bases lay between the germline ends. The CDR3 DNA reads as TGTGCCACCAGTGGAGCCTCCACAGATACGCAGTATTTT. Residues: CATSGASTDTQYF.

V usage is TRBV2 and J usage is TRBJ2-7; 9 bases map to TRBD1. Looked up from germline, CDR1 is SNHLY and CDR2 is FYNNEI. This CDR3 region has 13 residues. V shed 8 bases, J shed 4 bases, and the junction held 6 bases outside the gene matches. In DNA, the CDR3 is TGTGCCAGCCGGGACAGGGCGGGTTACGAGCAGTACTTC. Translated: CASRDRAGYEQYF.

The CDR3 here is CASRLLGPDTGELFF. In DNA, the CDR3 is TGTGCCAGCAGGTTGCTCGGGCCCGACACCGGGGAGCTGTTTTTT. The chain links TRBV2 to TRBJ2-2; D unresolved. This CDR3 region has 15 residues. CDR1 and CDR2 from the germline V gene are SNHLY and FYNNEI. Trimming cost V 6 bases and J 3 bases, with 14 bases left between them.

This chain joins TRBV28 and TRBJ2-2, with a weak D call TRBD2 (8 bases). In germline, CDR1 is MDHEN, CDR2 SYDVKM. The CDR3 runs to 15 residues. Trimming took off 6 bases at V and 7 bases at J, with 18 bases between the two ends. This CDR3 reads CASSGRGQNNGELFF. As DNA, the CDR3 is TGTGCCAGCAGCGGGAGGGGGCAGAATAACGGGGAGCTGTTTTTT.

The chain links TRBV6-6 to TRBJ2-5, with D possibly being TRBD2 (7 bases). Germline V gives CDR1 MNHNY, CDR2 SVGAGI (reference sequence). The CDR3 is 13 residues long. Trimming took off 10 bases at V and 4 bases at J, with 16 bases between the two ends. The CDR3: CATARGAGETQYF. CDR3 DNA: TGTGCCACCGCCCGGGGGGCAGGAGAGACCCAGTACTTC.

The J gene is TRBJ1-1, the V gene TRBV6-1; TRBD1 agrees at 9 bases. With V trimmed by 7 bases and J by 11 bases, 11 bases remained unmatched. The CDR3 length is 13 residues. The germline V gene has CDR1 MNHNS and CDR2 SASEGT. CDR3 DNA sequence: TGTGCCAGCATGTACACCGGGACAGGGCTGGCTTTCTTT. Amino acid sequence: CASMYTGTGLAFF.

This clonotype occurred a few times. V and J are TRBV5-4 and TRBJ1-2, with 8 bases matching TRBD1. The V and J ends lost 5 bases and 3 bases, in that order; junction bases with no gene match: 9. Germline V gene lookup returns CDR1 SGHNT and CDR2 YYREEE (reference sequence). The CDR3 consists of 15 residues. CDR3 region: CASRLGQAVHYGYTF. The CDR3 DNA reads as TGTGCCAGCAGGCTGGGACAGGCTGTACACTATGGCTACACCTTC.

This clonotype appeared many times. The V call is TRBV6-5, the J call TRBJ1-1, with D unclear. Trimming removed 0 bases at V and 1 base at J, with 9 bases between. Germline V gene data show CDR1 as MNHEY and CDR2 as SVGAGI. CDR3 length equals 15 residues. The CDR3 DNA reads as TGTGCCAGCAGTTACTCGAGTGGGAGGAACACTGAAGCTTTCTTT. Protein sequence: CASSYSSGRNTEAFF.

V gene TRBV4-1 combines with J gene TRBJ2-4; D unresolved. The CDR3 extends over 13 amino acids. Germline V gene lookup returns CDR1 MGHRA and CDR2 YSYEKL. The V end was cut by 0 bases, the J end by 7 bases, with 7 bases between. The CDR3 loop is CASSQDVGNIQYF. In nucleotides, the CDR3 is TGCGCCAGCAGCCAAGATGTCGGGAACATTCAGTACTTC.

J is TRBJ2-7 and V is TRBV7-9; 11 nucleotides match TRBD2. The CDR3 is 18 amino acids. Germline V gene lookup returns CDR1 SEHNR and CDR2 FQNEAQ (reference sequence). The V segment lost 4 bases and the J segment 2 bases; nucleotides outside the gene matches: 13. The CDR3 region has the DNA TGTGCCAGCAGCTCACTTAGCGGGAGGGCCGGGGCGACCTACGAGCAGTACTTC. It translates to CASSSLSGRAGATYEQYF.

This clonotype was counted many times. The chain links TRBV7-2 to TRBJ1-3, with D possibly matching TRBD1 (5 bases). V was shortened by 6 bases and J by 6 bases, with 12 bases between the two germline ends. The CDR3 consists of 13 residues. The germline CDR1 and CDR2 sequences are SGHTA and FQGNSA. CDR3 amino acids: CASRSGTLNTIYF. The CDR3 DNA reads TGTGCCAGCAGATCCGGGACCTTAAACACCATATATTTT.

This clonotype was recorded a few times. The chain is built from TRBV28 and TRBJ2-1, with TRBD2 matching over 8 bases. In germline, CDR1 is MDHEN, CDR2 SYDVKM. Trimming removed 3 bases from V and 4 bases from J; junction bases left unmatched: 8. The CDR3 extends over 16 amino acids. The CDR3 sequence is CASSFWPSGLYNEQFF. The CDR3 DNA sequence: TGTGCCAGCAGTTTTTGGCCTAGCGGGTTGTACAATGAGCAGTTCTTC.

This clonotype was seen more than once but under ten times. The rearrangement uses TRBV6-1 and TRBJ2-1; 8 bases are shared with TRBD1. V shed 6 bases, J shed 3 bases, and the junction held 4 bases outside the gene matches. Germline CDR1 and CDR2: MNHNS and SASEGT. The CDR3 spans 14 residues. The CDR3 DNA reads as TGTGCCAGCAGAACCGGGACAGGCTACAATGAGCAGTTCTTC. As protein: CASRTGTGYNEQFF.

This chain uses TRBV7-9 with TRBJ2-3, with 10 bases identical to TRBD2. This CDR3 has 16 amino acids. V trimming: 5 bases; J trimming: 7 bases; junction bases outside the gene matches: 12. CDR1 is SEHNR, CDR2 FQNEAQ, per germline (reference sequence). Here the CDR3 DNA reads TGTGCCAGCAGCGCAACTAGCGGGGCGACGATGAATACGCAGTATTTT. This translates into CASSATSGATMNTQYF.

The chain employs TRBV7-9 and TRBJ2-7; 8 bases are a match to TRBD2. The V gene end was trimmed by 5 bases and the J gene end by 5 bases; junction bases not matched to a gene: 11. This CDR3 is 15 amino acids long. CDR1 and CDR2 (germline): SEHNR, FQNEAQ (reference sequence). CDR3 bases: TGTGCCAGCAGCCCCCCCGGGAGGGCCGGTAACGAGCAGTACTTC. Translated: CASSPPGRAGNEQYF.

The chain employs TRBV5-6 and TRBJ2-5; D is unclear. CDR3 size: 13 residues. Per the germline V gene, CDR1 is SGHDT and CDR2 is YYEEEE. V gave up 4 bases and J gave up 8 bases, with 15 bases separating them. This CDR3 is CASSIARFGTQYF. The DNA for the CDR3 is TGTGCCAGCAGCATCGCACGTTTTGGCACCCAGTACTTC.

The rearrangement joins TRBV6-1 to TRBJ2-1; D ambiguous. V was shortened by 7 bases and J by 4 bases, with 8 bases between the two germline ends. The V gene's germline CDR1 is MNHNS and CDR2 SASEGT. The CDR3 is 12 amino acids. CDR3 region: CASTRIYNEQFF. DNA of the CDR3: TGTGCCAGCACCCGTATTTACAATGAGCAGTTCTTC.

This sequence joins TRBV10-3 and TRBJ2-6, with 7 bases fitting TRBD2. J lost 0 bases, V lost 11 bases, and 4 bases had no gene match. The CDR3 is made up of 14 amino acids. Germline assignment: CDR1 ENHRY and CDR2 SYGVKD. The CDR3 loop reads CAAWGGSGANVLTF. The CDR3 nucleotides are TGTGCCGCGTGGGGGGGCTCTGGGGCCAACGTCCTGACTTTC.

This clonotype was recorded many times. The V gene is TRBV7-8, the J gene TRBJ1-1, with D possibly TRBD1 on 6 matching bases. Germline V gene sequence: CDR1 SGHVS, CDR2 FQNEAQ. The CDR3 sequence is 13 residues long. The V and J ends lost 4 bases and 1 base respectively, with 7 bases between them. The CDR3 sequence is CASSSTGNTEAFF. CDR3 DNA: TGTGCCAGCAGCTCGACAGGGAACACTGAAGCTTTCTTT. Combining the CDR3 with reference TRBV7-8 and TRBJ1-1 gives the whole variable domain GAGVSQSPRYKVAKRGQDVALRCDPISGHVSLFWYQQALGQGPEFLTYFQNEAQLDKSGLPSDRFFAERPEGSVSTLKIQRTQQEDSAVYLCASSSTGNTEAFFGQGTRLTVV.